These T cell receptor beta chains were read from a single sample in a study of OX40 agonist ivuxolimab in advanced cancers. Here immunoSEQ multiplex PCR was the method, and the copy in TCRdb shows in-frame clones only, minus some. Of some 99,000 clones in the sample, 80% to 95% are singletons; the top ten hold 1.5% to 2%. The sample consisted of CD4+ or CD8+ T cells sorted from blood, taken in a trial of the OX40 agonist ivuxolimab. The source is an adult with an advanced solid tumor such as melanoma, head and neck, liver or kidney cancer. Each CDR3 is given with its conserved first and last residue. Fields, in order: V gene, clone size, D gene, J gene, CDR3 protein, CDR3 DNA. D genes are given only for firm matches. The size of a clone is reported for some rows only, either as once, few or many, or as a class for expanded clones.

TRBV6-5,NA,TRBD2,TRBJ2-7,CASSTSSGSLREQYF,TGTGCCAGCAGTACCTCTAGCGGGAGTCTCAGGGAGCAGTACTTC
TRBV4-2,NA,TRBD1,TRBJ1-1,CASSQDLRTGGTEAFF,TGTGCCAGCAGCCAAGACCTCCGGACAGGGGGCACTGAAGCTTTCTTT
TRBV6-5,NA,NA,TRBJ2-7,CASSYGTSTYEQYF,TGTGCCAGCAGTTACGGGACATCAACCTACGAGCAGTACTTC
TRBV5-1,NA,TRBD1,TRBJ2-2,CASSLNQGATGELFF,TGCGCCAGCAGCTTGAACCAGGGGGCGACCGGGGAGCTGTTTTTT
TRBV30,NA,TRBD2,TRBJ2-3,CAYDPGRDTQYF,TGTGCGTACGATCCCGGGAGGGATACGCAGTATTTT
TRBV6-5,few,TRBD1,TRBJ2-4,CASSYDREAKNIQYF,TGTGCCAGCAGTTACGACAGGGAAGCCAAAAACATTCAGTACTTC
TRBV27,NA,NA,TRBJ2-2,CASSRQAGTGELFF,TGTGCCAGCAGTAGACAGGCGGGCACCGGGGAGCTGTTTTTT
TRBV11-2,NA,NA,TRBJ2-5,CASSIVRRMETQYF,TGTGCCAGCAGCATCGTCCGGCGGATGGAGACCCAGTACTTC
TRBV9,NA,TRBD1,TRBJ1-5,CASSLGQGRGQPQHF,TGTGCCAGCAGCCTCGGACAGGGAAGGGGTCAGCCCCAGCATTTT
TRBV7-3,NA,NA,TRBJ2-7,CASSLFGGTTYEQYF,TGTGCCAGCAGCTTATTCGGCGGAACCACCTACGAGCAGTACTTC
TRBV28,NA,TRBD1,TRBJ1-5,CASSGQGRVGQPQHF,TGTGCCAGCAGTGGACAGGGTAGGGTCGGTCAGCCCCAGCATTTT
TRBV5-6,NA,NA,TRBJ2-3,CASSLDRVLGTDTQYF,TGTGCCAGCAGCTTGGACAGGGTTCTTGGCACAGATACGCAGTATTTT
TRBV6-6,NA,NA,TRBJ1-1,CASSYPRMATEAFF,TGTGCCAGCAGTTACCCACGGATGGCCACTGAAGCTTTCTTT
TRBV10-3,NA,TRBD2,TRBJ2-5,CAIGLAGDPETQYF,TGTGCCATCGGGCTAGCGGGAGATCCAGAGACCCAGTACTTC
TRBV30,few,NA,TRBJ2-2,CAWRNGNTGELFF,TGTGCCTGGAGAAACGGGAACACCGGGGAGCTGTTTTTT
TRBV4-3,NA,NA,TRBJ2-3,CASSQDGVGSQYF,TGCGCCAGCAGCCAAGATGGGGTCGGGTCGCAGTATTTT
TRBV6-1,NA,NA,TRBJ2-5,CASSPRRETQYF,TGTGCCAGCAGCCCGCGGAGGGAGACCCAGTACTTC
TRBV7-9,NA,NA,TRBJ2-7,CASSDAVREYF,TGTGCCAGCAGTGACGCTGTTCGAGAGTACTTC
TRBV5-1,NA,TRBD2,TRBJ2-7,CASSLDGGAGGLGEQYF,TGCGCCAGCAGCTTGGACGGGGGTGCGGGAGGACTTGGAGAGCAGTACTTC
TRBV7-8,once,TRBD2,TRBJ2-5,CASSLTGLAGVVQETQYF,TGTGCCAGCAGCCTAACCGGACTAGCGGGAGTGGTCCAAGAGACCCAGTACTTC
TRBV2,once,TRBD2,TRBJ2-5,CASSGGLAGQETQYF,TGTGCCAGCAGTGGGGGACTAGCGGGGCAAGAGACCCAGTACTTC
TRBV11-3,NA,NA,TRBJ1-6,CASSLRIGLGSPLHF,TGTGCCAGCAGCCTTCGAATAGGTCTGGGTTCACCCCTCCACTTT
TRBV18,NA,TRBD1,TRBJ1-1,CASSRQPGQSMLNTEAFF,TGTGCCAGCTCACGGCAACCGGGACAGTCAATGCTGAACACTGAAGCTTTCTTT
TRBV30,NA,TRBD1,TRBJ1-5,CAWSHRDSYSNQPQHF,TGTGCCTGGAGTCACCGGGACAGTTATAGCAATCAGCCCCAGCATTTT
TRBV19,few,TRBD1,TRBJ1-2,CASTPGQGYGYTF,TGTGCCAGTACCCCGGGACAGGGATATGGCTACACCTTC
TRBV10-3,NA,NA,TRBJ2-1,CAISQLAVGNEQFF,TGTGCCATCAGCCAGTTAGCGGTGGGGAATGAGCAGTTCTTC
TRBV5-1,once,NA,TRBJ2-7,CASRKGESYEQYF,TGCGCCAGCAGAAAGGGGGAGTCCTACGAGCAGTACTTC
TRBV5-4,NA,NA,TRBJ2-7,CASSSGRFSSYEQYF,TGTGCCAGCAGCTCGGGACGGTTTAGCTCCTACGAGCAGTACTTC
TRBV30,NA,NA,TRBJ1-6,CAWAEDDNSPLHF,TGTGCCTGGGCGGAGGACGATAATTCACCCCTCCACTTT